Included here is one T cell receptor beta chain sequence, with context. A read error may explain this, as a much larger clone is one base away. TCRdb reprocessed the PCR reads via MiXCR and lists one record per CDR3 protein. The sample carries about 100,000 distinct CDR3 sequences, about 35% recorded once. The data derive from a study of molecular identifiers for immune sequencing clone quantification. Germline V CDR1 and CDR2: MDHEN, SYDVKM. The CDR3 spans 12 residues. The gene calls are TRBV28 and TRBJ2-3; D gene ambiguous. The sequence came from a human donor in good health. Some libraries in this study had Jurkat cell RNA spiked in. What was sequenced was naive CD8+ T cells from blood, with Jurkat cell RNA spiked in. Regarding subset: FACS-sorted CD8+CD4-CCR7+CD45RA+ naive T cells. The CDR3 DNA reads as TGTGCCAGCAGTTCCATCACAGATACGCAGAATTTT. Residues: CASSSITDTQNF.